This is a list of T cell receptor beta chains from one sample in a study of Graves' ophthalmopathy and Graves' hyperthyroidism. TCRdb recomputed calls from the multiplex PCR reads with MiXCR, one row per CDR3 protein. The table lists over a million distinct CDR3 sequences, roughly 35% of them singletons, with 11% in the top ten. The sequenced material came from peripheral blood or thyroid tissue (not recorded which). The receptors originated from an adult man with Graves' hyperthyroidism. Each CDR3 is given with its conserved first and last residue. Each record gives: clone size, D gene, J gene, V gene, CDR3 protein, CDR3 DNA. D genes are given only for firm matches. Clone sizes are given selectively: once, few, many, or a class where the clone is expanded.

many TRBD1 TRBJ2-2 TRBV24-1 CATTGTGGTGELFF TGTGCCACCACCGGGACAGGGGGCACCGGGGAGCTGTTTTTT
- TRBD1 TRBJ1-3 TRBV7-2 CASSYHGTGDGNTIYF TGTGCCAGCAGCTACCATGGGACAGGGGATGGAAACACCATATATTTT
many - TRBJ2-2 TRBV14 CASSFRTGELFF TGTGCCAGCAGCTTTAGAACCGGGGAGCTGTTTTTT
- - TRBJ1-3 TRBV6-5 CAIRAGMNTIYF TGTGCCATCAGGGCAGGCATGAACACCATATATTTT
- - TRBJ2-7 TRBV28 CASSPYSESYEQYF TGTGCCAGCAGTCCATATAGCGAGTCCTACGAGCAGTACTTC
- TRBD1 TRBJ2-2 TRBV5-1 CASSLHLTGTGTGEPFF TGCGCCAGCAGCCTCCACCTGACAGGGACGGGGACCGGGGAGCCGTTTTTT
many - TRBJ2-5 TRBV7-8 CASSEMFGDQETQYF TGTGCCAGCAGCGAGATGTTTGGGGATCAAGAGACCCAGTACTTC
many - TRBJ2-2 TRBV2 CASRGSGRYTGELFF TGTGCCAGCAGAGGAAGCGGGCGCTACACCGGGGAGCTGTTTTTT
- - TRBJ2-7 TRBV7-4 CASSLALSIRPIYEQYF TGTGCCAGCAGCTTAGCGCTGTCAATTCGTCCCATCTACGAGCAGTACTTC
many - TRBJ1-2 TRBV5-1 CASKETGKTNYGYTF TGCGCCAGCAAGGAGACTGGGAAGACTAACTATGGCTACACCTTC
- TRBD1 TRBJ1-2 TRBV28 CASVWKGQSYGYTF TGTGCCAGTGTATGGAAGGGACAGAGCTATGGCTACACCTTC
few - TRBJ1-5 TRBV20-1 CSATGIDQPQHF TGCAGTGCTACAGGGATAGATCAGCCCCAGCATTTT
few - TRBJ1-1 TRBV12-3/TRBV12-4 CASSFGEGLTEAFF TGTGCCAGCAGTTTTGGTGAAGGGTTGACTGAAGCTTTCTTT
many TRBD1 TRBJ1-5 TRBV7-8 CASSPEVQGNQPQHF TGTGCCAGCAGCCCCGAGGTACAGGGGAACCAGCCCCAGCATTTT
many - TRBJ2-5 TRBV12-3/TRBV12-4 CASSLQGTVETQYF TGTGCCAGCAGTTTACAGGGAACTGTGGAGACCCAGTACTTC
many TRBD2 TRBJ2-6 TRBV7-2 CASGLAGGSGANVLTF TGTGCCAGCGGACTGGCGGGGGGCTCTGGGGCCAACGTCCTGACTTTC
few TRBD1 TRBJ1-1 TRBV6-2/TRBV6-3 CASSQTGPSNTEAFF TGTGCCAGCAGTCAGACAGGGCCGTCGAACACTGAAGCTTTCTTT
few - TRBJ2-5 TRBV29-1 CSVEPSRETQYF TGCAGCGTTGAGCCGAGCAGAGAGACCCAGTACTTC
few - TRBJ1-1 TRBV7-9 CASFPWGGDTEAFF TGTGCCAGCTTCCCATGGGGGGGGGACACTGAAGCTTTCTTT
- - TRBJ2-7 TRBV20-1 CSAREGGGVRYEQYF TGCAGTGCTAGAGAGGGCGGGGGCGTACGGTACGAGCAGTACTTC
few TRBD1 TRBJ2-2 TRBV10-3 CAIRDRAAGELFF TGTGCCATCAGAGACAGGGCGGCCGGGGAGCTGTTTTTT
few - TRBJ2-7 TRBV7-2 CASSLQVAGPYEQYF TGTGCCAGCAGCTTGCAGGTAGCTGGACCCTACGAGCAGTACTTC
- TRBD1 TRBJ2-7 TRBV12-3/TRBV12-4 CASSPLDRGRYEQYF TGTGCCAGCAGTCCCCTAGACAGGGGCCGCTACGAGCAGTACTTC
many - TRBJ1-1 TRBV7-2 CASSRGVGASEAFF TGTGCCAGCAGTAGGGGGGTCGGGGCTAGTGAAGCTTTCTTT
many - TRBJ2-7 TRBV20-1 CSARSWGSYEQYF TGCAGTGCTAGAAGCTGGGGCTCCTACGAGCAGTACTTC
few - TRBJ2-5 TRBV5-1 CASSTGGRSFLQETQYF TGCGCCAGCAGCACTGGGGGGCGGTCATTCCTCCAAGAGACCCAGTACTTC
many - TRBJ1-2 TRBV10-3 CAISESIGRGRSNYGYTF TGTGCCATCAGTGAGTCGATTGGCCGGGGCCGGTCTAACTATGGCTACACCTTC